This T cell receptor (beta chain) stems from a study of Ad26.COV2.S vaccination and SARS-CoV-2 variants. Study in general: Donor got 5x10^10 or 1x10^11 viral particles of Ad26.COV2.S.

As to this clone: No antigen is known for it.

Germline V gene lookup returns CDR1 SEHNR and CDR2 FQNEAQ (reference sequence). Losses at the gene ends were 3 bases for V and 4 bases for J; bases not matched to a gene: 1. CDR3 length equals 14 residues. Assay used: immunoSEQ multiplex PCR; TCRdb lists only in-frame clones, some missing. The sample yields 350,000 to 500,000 clones, 90% seen once. Treatment in this sample: roughly 20 received Ad26.COV2.S at low or high dose, single or two shots; several received placebo; per-sample allocation not given. Collection of the samples took place on day 63 after the first injection of vaccine or placebo. Expression of Wuhan-strain SARS-CoV-2 spike came from the Ad26 vector that formed the vaccine. Study findings and constraints: Spike-specific TCR breadth in vaccine recipients exceeded that seen in placebo recipients. Recipients of either vaccine or placebo displayed similar breadth of non-spike TCRs.

V gene TRBV7-9 combines with J gene TRBJ2-1; TRBD2 matches at 9 bases. The receptor comes from a person between 18 and 65 years old who received the Ad26.COV2.S COVID-19 vaccine or a placebo. The specimen comprised peripheral blood, sampled in a trial of Ad26.COV2.S vaccine versus placebo. The CDR3, as DNA: TGTGCCAGCAGCTTCACTAGCGGGTACAATGAGCAGTTCTTC. It is translated as CASSFTSGYNEQFF.